This T cell receptor (beta chain) was recovered during a study of glioma-infiltrating T cells. A remark on this clonotype: A read error may produce the germline difference seen at one junction end.

Using RNA template, CDR3s of TCR alpha and beta were amplified with iRepertoire arm-PCR. TCRdb re-called the multiplex PCR reads with MiXCR, one entry per CDR3 protein. The sample consists of 100,000 to 150,000 distinct CDR3 sequences, approximately 25% of them appearing once. Germline CDR1 and CDR2: SQVTM and ANQGSEA. The CDR3 length is 12 residues. The rearrangement uses TRBV29-1 and TRBJ1-2; possible D gene TRBD1, 5 bases. Input material: glioma tissue, nonneoplastic brain tissue, or PBMCs (not recorded which). The source is a human donor with low-grade glioma or glioblastoma, undergoing nonglioma brain surgery, or in good health (not recorded which). The DNA for the CDR3 is TGCAGCATTGAGACCGACAGTAGCGGCTACACCTTC. Translation gives CSIETDSSGYTF.